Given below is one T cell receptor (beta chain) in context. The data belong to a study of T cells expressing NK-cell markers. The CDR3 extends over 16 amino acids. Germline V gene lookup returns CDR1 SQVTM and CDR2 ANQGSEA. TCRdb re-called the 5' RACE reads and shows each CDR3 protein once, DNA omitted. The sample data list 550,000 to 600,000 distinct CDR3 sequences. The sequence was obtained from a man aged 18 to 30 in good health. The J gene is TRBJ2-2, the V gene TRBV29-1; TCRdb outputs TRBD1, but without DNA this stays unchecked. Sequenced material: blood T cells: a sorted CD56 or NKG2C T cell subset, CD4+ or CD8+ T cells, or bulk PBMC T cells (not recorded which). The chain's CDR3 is CSVEVWGGGETGELFF.